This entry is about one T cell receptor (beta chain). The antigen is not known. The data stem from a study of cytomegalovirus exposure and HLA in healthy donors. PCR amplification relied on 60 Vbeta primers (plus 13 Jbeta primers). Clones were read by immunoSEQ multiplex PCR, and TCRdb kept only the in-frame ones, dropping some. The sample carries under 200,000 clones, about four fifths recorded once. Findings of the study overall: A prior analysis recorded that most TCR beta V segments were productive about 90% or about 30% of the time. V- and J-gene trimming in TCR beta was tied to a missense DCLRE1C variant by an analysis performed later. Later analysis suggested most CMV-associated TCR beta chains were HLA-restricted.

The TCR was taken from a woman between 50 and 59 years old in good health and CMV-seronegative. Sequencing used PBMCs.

CDR3 nucleotide sequence: TGTGCCAGCAGTTTAGCGGGAACGGAGACCCAGTACTTC. This sequence encodes CASSLAGTETQYF. The chain carries TRBV28 and TRBJ2-5; D is possibly TRBD2 (6 bases). Germline V gene lookup returns CDR1 MDHEN and CDR2 SYDVKM. CDR3 length equals 13 residues. V lost 2 bases and J lost 5, with 9 bases in between. Combining the CDR3 with reference TRBV28 and TRBJ2-5 gives the whole variable domain DVKVTQSSRYLVKRTGEKVFLECVQDMDHENMFWYRQDPGLGLRLIYFSYDVKMKEKGDIPEGYSVSREKKERFSLILESASTNQTSMYLCASSLAGTETQYFGPGTRLLVL.